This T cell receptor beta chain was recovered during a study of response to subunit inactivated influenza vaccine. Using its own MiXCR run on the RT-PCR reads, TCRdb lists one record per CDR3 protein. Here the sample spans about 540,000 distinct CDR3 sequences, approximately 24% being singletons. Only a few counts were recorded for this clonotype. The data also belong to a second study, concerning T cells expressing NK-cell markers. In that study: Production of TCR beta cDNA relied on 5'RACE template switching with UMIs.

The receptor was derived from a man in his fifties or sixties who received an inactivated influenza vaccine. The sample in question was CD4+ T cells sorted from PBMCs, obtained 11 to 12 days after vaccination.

The CDR3 nucleotides read TGTGCCAGCAGTGGGGGTGCGGAGGACCTAATTTCCTACGAGCAGTACTTC. Translated: CASSGGAEDLISYEQYF. J is TRBJ2-7 and V is TRBV6-2 or TRBV6-3; possibly TRBD1 or TRBD2 for D (5 bases each). The germline V gene has CDR1 MNHEY and CDR2 SVGEGT. The V end lost 5 bases, the J end lost 1 base, and 21 bases lay between the germline ends. This CDR3 comprises 17 residues.